The 10 T cell receptor beta chains presented below share a single source sample, sequenced in a study of cytomegalovirus exposure and HLA in healthy donors. Repertoires were generated with immunoSEQ multiplex PCR, while TCRdb's copy carries only in-frame clones and drops some. The table records about 330,000 clones, roughly 89% of them present only once. Sequencing was performed on PBMCs. The receptors were sampled from a woman aged 18-29 years in good health and CMV-seronegative.

The V call is TRBV6-5, the J call TRBJ1-1; D possibly corresponds to TRBD1 (6 bases). CDR1 and CDR2 (germline): MNHEY, SVGAGI. Trimming removed 4 bases from V and 0 bases from J, with 15 bases in between. This CDR3 spans 16 amino acids. The DNA for the CDR3 is TGTGCCAGCAGTTTCTACTCCGGGACATTGAACACTGAAGCTTTCTTT. Translating gives CASSFYSGTLNTEAFF.

V usage is TRBV7-3 and J usage is TRBJ2-7; D possibly corresponds to TRBD2 (6 bases). Germline loops: CDR1 SGHTA, CDR2 FQGTGA. V lost 1 base and J lost 2, with 12 bases in between. The CDR3 is made up of 15 amino acids. CDR3 protein: CASSLMGTETYEQYF. In DNA form, the CDR3 reads TGTGCCAGCAGCTTAATGGGGACTGAGACCTACGAGCAGTACTTC.

This chain joins TRBV10-3 and TRBJ2-1, with TRBD1 as a possible D gene (5 bases). Germline loops: CDR1 ENHRY, CDR2 SYGVKD. CDR3 length: 13 residues. The V end was cut by 6 bases, the J end by 0 bases, with 6 bases between. The CDR3 coding sequence is TGTGCCATCAGAGGGGACTCCTACAATGAGCAGTTCTTC. Encoded protein: CAIRGDSYNEQFF.

This clone turned up a few times. The chain couples TRBV2 to TRBJ2-1; TRBD2 matches 8 bases. With V trimmed by 7 bases and J by 5 bases, 7 bases remained unmatched. Germline V gives CDR1 SNHLY, CDR2 FYNNEI. The length of the CDR3 is 14 residues. The CDR3 loop is CASTRREEDNEQFF. The CDR3 region has the DNA TGTGCCAGCACAAGGCGGGAGGAGGACAATGAGCAGTTCTTC.

The rearrangement joins TRBV15 to TRBJ2-3, with TRBD2 identical over 7 bases. The CDR3 contains 16 residues. Germline CDR1 and CDR2: LNHNV and YYDKDF (reference sequence). V was pared by 3 bases and J by 0 bases, with 6 bases of the junction left unmatched. As DNA, the CDR3 is TGTGCCACCAGCAGTCCCTTAGCGGGTAGCACAGATACGCAGTATTTT. Amino acids: CATSSPLAGSTDTQYF.

The CDR3 region is CSVEVGPGGTEAFF. The DNA of the CDR3 is TGCAGCGTTGAAGTCGGTCCAGGGGGCACTGAAGCTTTCTTT. The V call is TRBV29-1, the J call TRBJ1-1; 7 positions match TRBD1. V shed 1 base, J shed 4 bases, and the junction held 6 bases outside the gene matches. CDR1 and CDR2 (germline): SQVTM, ANQGSEA. This CDR3 is 14 amino acids long.

This rearrangement joins TRBV27 to TRBJ2-5; 11 bases fit TRBD1. V trimming: 0 bases; J trimming: 0 bases; junction bases outside the gene matches: 9. CDR3 length: 19 residues. Germline-derived CDR1 and CDR2 are MNHEY and SMNVEV (reference sequence). DNA for the CDR3: TGTGCCAGCAGTTTATCCCCTCCGGGACAGGGGGGGTACCAAGAGACCCAGTACTTC. This gives the protein CASSLSPPGQGGYQETQYF.

The chain is built from TRBV19 and TRBJ2-2, with TRBD1 matching over 8 bases. Germline V gene sequence: CDR1 LNHDA, CDR2 SQIVND (reference sequence). J was trimmed by 7 bases and V by 6 bases; bases with no gene match: 4. The CDR3 is 13 amino acids. CDR3 sequence (DNA): TGTGCCAGTAGGCCGACAGGGGTCGGGGAGCTGTTTTTT. The encoded protein is CASRPTGVGELFF.

V and J are TRBV27 and TRBJ1-2; a weak D match, TRBD1 (5 bases). The length of the CDR3 is 14 residues. The germline V and J ends were trimmed by 2 bases and 2 bases, with 9 bases remaining between them. The germline V gene encodes CDR1 MNHEY and CDR2 SMNVEV (reference sequence). Here the CDR3 DNA reads TGTGCCAGCAGTTTAAAAAAGGGGAACTATGGCTACACCTTC. Amino acid sequence: CASSLKKGNYGYTF.

DNA for the CDR3: TGCGCCAGCAGCCCCCTAGCCCACACAGACGACAATCAGCCCCAGCATTTT. Translation: CASSPLAHTDDNQPQHF. V is TRBV4-1 and J is TRBJ1-5, with no clear D. Trimming took off 4 bases at V and 3 bases at J, with 19 bases between the two ends. Germline CDR1 and CDR2: MGHRA and YSYEKL. The CDR3 consists of 17 residues.